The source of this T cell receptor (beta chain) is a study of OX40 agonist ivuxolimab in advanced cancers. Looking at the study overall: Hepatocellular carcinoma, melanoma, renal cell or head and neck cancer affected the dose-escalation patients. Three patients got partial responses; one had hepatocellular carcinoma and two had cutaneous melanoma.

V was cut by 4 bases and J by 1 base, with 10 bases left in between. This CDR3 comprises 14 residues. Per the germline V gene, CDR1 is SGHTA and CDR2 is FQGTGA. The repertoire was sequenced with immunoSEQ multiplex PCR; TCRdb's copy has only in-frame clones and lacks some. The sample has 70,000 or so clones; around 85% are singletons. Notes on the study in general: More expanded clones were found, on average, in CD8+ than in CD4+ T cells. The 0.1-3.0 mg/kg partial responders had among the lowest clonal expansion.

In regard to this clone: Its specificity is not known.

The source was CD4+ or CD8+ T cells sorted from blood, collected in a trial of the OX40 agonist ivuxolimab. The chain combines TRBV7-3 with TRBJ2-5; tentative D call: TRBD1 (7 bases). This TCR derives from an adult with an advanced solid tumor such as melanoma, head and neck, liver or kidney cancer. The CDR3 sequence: CASSWGDSQETQYF. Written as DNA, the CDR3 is TGTGCCAGCAGCTGGGGGGACAGCCAAGAGACCCAGTACTTC.